One TCR beta chain is described in this entry. Its target is not known. This sample is drawn from a study of naive and memory T cell subsets. The study's findings and limits: Findings for naive and memory subsets could not be checked against ground truth.

Two oligonucleotides, mixed equimolar, formed the beta constant-region primer covering TRBC1 and TRBC2. Nested alpha and beta constant-region primers with the SP2 primer drove four PCR rounds on ligated cDNA. In TCRdb, the UMI-ligation and nested PCR reads were re-called with MiXCR into one record per CDR3 protein. Of approximately 80,000 distinct CDR3 sequences in the sample, about 10% were seen once. Sequenced sample: naive CD8+ T cells from blood. The source of this sequence is a human donor in good health.

The CDR3 reads CASSQEEEGAYEQYF. CDR3 coding DNA: TGTGCCAGCAGCCAAGAAGAGGAAGGGGCCTACGAGCAGTACTTC. The V call is TRBV4-2, the J call TRBJ2-7, with TRBD1 as a possible D gene (5 bases). From germline, CDR1 is LGHNA and CDR2 YNFKEQ. V was clipped by 0 bases and J by 2 bases, with 11 bases between them. The CDR3 totals 15 residues.